Shown below are 24 T cell receptor beta chains from a single sample sequenced in a study of T-cell memory formation after mild COVID-19. TCRdb re-called the 5' RACE reads through MiXCR, storing one row per CDR3 protein. The repertoire holds over 500,000 distinct CDR3 sequences, with 17% as singletons. The specimen sequenced was PBMCs or a T cell subset sorted from them (not recorded which). The receptor set was obtained from an adult woman who had mild COVID-19 (a few samples of this study predate the infection). Cell type and time point are not known.

CDR3 DNA: TGTGCCAGCAGCTTAGTCCGGGGCACTGGGGCCAACGTCCTGACTTTC. Its protein is CASSLVRGTGANVLTF. V is TRBV7-2 and J is TRBJ2-6; the D gene could be TRBD1 or TRBD2 (5 bases each). V lost 1 base and J lost 2, with 9 bases in between. The CDR3 totals 16 residues. From germline, CDR1 is SGHTA and CDR2 FQGNSA.

V usage is TRBV5-6 and J usage is TRBJ2-5; the match to TRBD2 covers 15 bases. V dropped 2 bases and J dropped 7; count of bases not matched to a gene: 6. The CDR3 totals 16 residues. Germline CDR1 SGHDT, CDR2 YYEEEE. The CDR3 sequence: CASSFPPGLAGGTQYF. The CDR3 nucleotides read TGTGCCAGCAGCTTCCCACCGGGACTAGCGGGAGGGACCCAGTACTTC.

This clonotype has more than one count but fewer than ten. This rearrangement joins TRBV5-4 to TRBJ2-5; 12 nucleotides match TRBD2. CDR1 is SGHNT, CDR2 YYREEE, per germline (reference sequence). This CDR3 has 15 amino acids. V gave up 3 bases and J gave up 3 bases; unmatched junction bases: 3. This CDR3 reads CASSYLAGGKETQYF. The CDR3 region has the DNA TGTGCCAGCAGCTATCTAGCGGGAGGGAAAGAGACCCAGTACTTC.

This rearrangement joins TRBV12-3 or TRBV12-4 to TRBJ2-2, with TRBD1 matching 9 bases. V shed 6 bases and J 7 bases; nucleotides not matched to a gene: 6. The CDR3 has 14 amino acids. In DNA form, the CDR3 reads TGTGCCAGCAGACAGGGGGCTACAGGCGGGGAGCTGTTTTTT. It yields the protein CASRQGATGGELFF.

This clonotype was counted between two and nine times. The V and J genes are TRBV5-1 and TRBJ2-5; a weak D match, TRBD1 (5 bases). The CDR3 consists of 14 residues. Trimming shortened V by 2 bases and J by 1 base, and 9 bases separated the two germline ends. Germline V gives CDR1 SGHRS, CDR2 YFSETQ. The CDR3 loop is CASSLGHSQETQYF. In DNA, the CDR3 is TGCGCCAGCAGCTTAGGACATTCCCAAGAGACCCAGTACTTC.

This clonotype was counted only a few times. This chain joins TRBV9 and TRBJ2-1; 11 bases map to TRBD1. J lost 8 bases, V lost 2 bases, and 6 bases had no gene match. Germline CDR1 SGDLS, CDR2 YYNGEE. This CDR3 contains 15 residues. CDR3 nucleotide sequence: TGTGCCAGCAGCGTTTTAGGACAGGGGGCCGATGAGCAGTTCTTC. The encoded protein is CASSVLGQGADEQFF.

Many counts were recorded for this clonotype. The rearrangement uses TRBV27 and TRBJ2-7; D unresolved. The CDR3 has 12 amino acids. Trimming left V 6 bases short and J 2 bases short, with 8 bases between. Germline V gene lookup returns CDR1 MNHEY and CDR2 SMNVEV (reference sequence). The CDR3 bases are TGTGCCAGCAGGGACGGTCCCTACGAGCAGTACTTC. Protein: CASRDGPYEQYF.

J is TRBJ2-3 and V is TRBV3-1; perhaps D is TRBD1 or TRBD2 (5 bases each). The length of the CDR3 is 13 residues. Germline V CDR1 and CDR2: LGHDT, YNNKEL (reference sequence). The ends were cut back, 2 bases at V and 5 bases at J, with 8 bases in the middle. CDR3 nucleotide sequence: TGTGCCAGCAGCCAATGGGGGAAAGATACGCAGTATTTT. This encodes CASSQWGKDTQYF.

This clonotype was recorded a few times. The chain joins TRBV7-9 to TRBJ1-1; 10 nucleotides match TRBD1. With V trimmed by 3 bases and J by 4 bases, 8 bases remained unmatched. Germline V gene lookup returns CDR1 SEHNR and CDR2 FQNEAQ (reference sequence). This CDR3 region has 16 residues. CDR3: CASSFNRDRGLTEAFF. For the CDR3, the DNA is TGTGCCAGCAGCTTCAACCGGGACAGGGGCCTCACTGAAGCTTTCTTT.

This chain joins TRBV18 and TRBJ2-7; D gene uncertain. Trimming pared 6 bases from V and 1 base from J, leaving 16 bases between. CDR3 size: 15 residues. The germline gives CDR1 KGHSH, CDR2 LQKENI. CDR3 DNA sequence: TGTGCCAGCTCCCCCTCCGTGGAGCCATCCTACGAGCAGTACTTC. The encoded protein is CASSPSVEPSYEQYF. Complete variable domain (other parts from reference TRBV18 and TRBJ2-7): NAGVMQNPRHLVRRRGQEARLRCSPMKGHSHVYWYRQLPEEGLKFMVYLQKENIIDESGMPKERFSAEFPKEGPSILRIQQVVRGDSAAYFCASSPSVEPSYEQYFGPGTRLTVT.

The chain couples TRBV27 to TRBJ1-5; D is undetermined. This CDR3 is built from 13 residues. Germline V lookup: CDR1 MNHEY, CDR2 SMNVEV (reference sequence). V was cut by 3 bases and J by 6 bases, with 9 bases left in between. CDR3 amino acids: CASSLNVGQPQHF. In DNA, the CDR3 is TGTGCCAGCAGTTTGAACGTTGGTCAGCCCCAGCATTTT.

The chain links TRBV30 to TRBJ1-1, with D maybe TRBD1 (5 bases). Per the germline V gene, CDR1 is GTSNPN and CDR2 is SVGIG (reference sequence). V was cut by 4 bases and J by 8 bases, with 17 bases left in between. CDR3 length: 13 amino acids. In DNA form, the CDR3 reads TGTGCCTGGACGGTGTATATGACAGCCGAAGCTTTCTTT. Translation gives CAWTVYMTAEAFF.

This clonotype was detected only a few times. This chain connects TRBV20-1 to TRBJ1-1; TRBD1 aligns across 10 bases. The V gene end was trimmed by 6 bases and the J gene end by 8 bases; junction bases not matched to a gene: 9. This CDR3 has 13 residues. Germline V gives CDR1 DFQATT, CDR2 SNEGSKA (reference sequence). CDR3 bases: TGCAGTGCGCGCGGACAGGGGGTTGTCGAAGCTTTCTTT. As protein: CSARGQGVVEAFF.

The table lists this clonotype with a few counts. The chain carries TRBV6-2 or TRBV6-3 and TRBJ2-1; 10 bases match TRBD2. Germline V gene data show CDR1 as MNHEY and CDR2 as SVGEGT. The length of the CDR3 is 15 residues. The J segment lost 4 bases and the V segment lost 7 bases, leaving 7 bases of the junction unmatched. As DNA, the CDR3 is TGTGCCAGCACTACAGGGACTAGCGTATACAATGAGCAGTTCTTC. Encoded protein: CASTTGTSVYNEQFF.

This clonotype was recorded many times. J is TRBJ1-1 and V is TRBV7-9; D call uncertain. This CDR3 has 15 amino acids. V gave up 5 bases and J gave up 4 bases, with 17 bases separating them. Germline values: CDR1 SEHNR, CDR2 FQNEAQ (reference sequence). CDR3 loop: CASSPPEGWATEAFF. In DNA form, the CDR3 reads TGTGCCAGCAGCCCACCGGAGGGATGGGCCACTGAAGCTTTCTTT.

The chain combines TRBV5-1 with TRBJ2-7; D is possibly TRBD2 (5 bases). Germline V gives CDR1 SGHRS, CDR2 YFSETQ. This CDR3 comprises 13 residues. V shed 2 bases and J shed 9 bases, with 15 bases lying between them. CDR3: CASSLSQEVVQYF. The CDR3 DNA reads TGCGCCAGCAGCTTATCCCAGGAGGTTGTGCAGTACTTC. Full variable domain (rest looked up from reference TRBV5-1 and TRBJ2-7): KAGVTQTPRYLIKTRGQQVTLSCSPISGHRSVSWYQQTPGQGLQFLFEYFSETQRNKGNFPGRFSGRQFSNSRSEMNVSTLELGDSALYLCASSLSQEVVQYFGPGTRLTVT.

The table lists this clonotype with many counts. The chain has TRBV20-1 and TRBJ1-1, with D possibly matching TRBD1 (6 bases). Trimming pared 3 bases from V and 5 bases from J, leaving 16 bases between. CDR3 length: 14 residues. The germline V gene has CDR1 DFQATT and CDR2 SNEGSKA (reference sequence). Here the CDR3 DNA reads TGCAGTGCTAGTCGAGGGGGGTCAGGGACTGAAGCTTTCTTT. It translates to CSASRGGSGTEAFF.

This clonotype was picked up a small number of times. The chain joins TRBV7-9 to TRBJ2-2, with TRBD1 matching 9 bases. Germline V gene sequence: CDR1 SEHNR, CDR2 FQNEAQ (reference sequence). The CDR3 consists of 16 residues. The V and J ends lost 0 bases and 4 bases, in that order; junction bases with no gene match: 3. The CDR3 DNA sequence: TGTGCCAGCAGCTTAGCGCCGACAGGGGGCACCGGGGAGCTGTTTTTT. Amino acids: CASSLAPTGGTGELFF. Full variable domain (missing parts from reference TRBV7-9 and TRBJ2-2): DTGVSQNPRHKITKRGQNVTFRCDPISEHNRLYWYRQTLGQGPEFLTYFQNEAQLEKSRLLSDRFSAERPKGSFSTLEIQRTEQGDSAMYLCASSLAPTGGTGELFFGEGSRLTVL.

The CDR3, as DNA: TGTGCCAGCAGCTTGACAGGGGGCTTGGACACAGATACGCAGTATTTT. This translates into CASSLTGGLDTDTQYF. The chain employs TRBV7-9 and TRBJ2-3; the match to TRBD1 covers 10 bases. The germline CDR1 and CDR2 sequences are SEHNR and FQNEAQ (reference sequence). The trim removed 3 bases at V and 2 bases at J, leaving 5 bases unmatched. There are 16 residues in the CDR3. The variable domain in full, completed from reference TRBV7-9 and TRBJ2-3, reads DTGVSQNPRHKITKRGQNVTFRCDPISEHNRLYWYRQTLGQGPEFLTYFQNEAQLEKSRLLSDRFSAERPKGSFSTLEIQRTEQGDSAMYLCASSLTGGLDTDTQYFGPGTRLTVL.

The chain has TRBV12-3 or TRBV12-4 and TRBJ1-5; 8 positions agree with TRBD1. The CDR3 runs to 13 residues. The V gene end was trimmed by 6 bases and the J gene end by 7 bases; junction bases not matched to a gene: 5. CDR3: CASSSTGVQPQHF. Written as DNA, the CDR3 is TGTGCCAGCAGCTCGACAGGGGTCCAGCCCCAGCATTTT.

This clonotype was observed a few times. The chain is built from TRBV11-1 and TRBJ2-2, with D possibly TRBD1 on 6 matching bases. V shed 3 bases and J shed 4 bases, with 18 bases lying between them. The CDR3 is 17 amino acids. Germline CDR1 reads SGHAT; CDR2 reads FQDESV (reference sequence). The CDR3 protein is CASSLAQGQLLTGELFF. CDR3 sequence (DNA): TGTGCCAGCAGCTTGGCCCAAGGACAGCTCCTCACCGGGGAGCTGTTTTTT.

This clonotype was seen once. The rearrangement joins TRBV7-3 to TRBJ2-7; unclear D gene. CDR3 length equals 15 residues. The germline CDR1 and CDR2 sequences are SGHTA and FQGTGA. V lost 0 bases and J lost 6, with 15 bases in between. The chain's CDR3 is CASSLTGSVPSEQYF. The CDR3 nucleotides are TGTGCCAGCAGCTTAACGGGATCGGTTCCAAGCGAGCAGTACTTC.

This clonotype was seen only a few times. The V and J genes are TRBV7-2 and TRBJ1-1; D perhaps matches TRBD1 (5 bases). This CDR3 contains 14 residues. The V end lost 1 base, the J end lost 6 bases, and 12 bases lay between the germline ends. Germline CDR1 reads SGHTA; CDR2 reads FQGNSA. The CDR3 reads CASSLGGSQAEAFF. The CDR3 DNA follows: TGTGCCAGCAGCTTAGGGGGGTCTCAGGCTGAAGCTTTCTTT.

CDR3 protein: CASSDLANTGELFF. In DNA form, the CDR3 reads TGTGCCAGCAGTGATTTGGCTAACACCGGGGAGCTGTTTTTT. The chain combines TRBV2 with TRBJ2-2; the D is unclear. Germline CDR1 and CDR2: SNHLY and FYNNEI. The ends were cut back, 3 bases at V and 2 bases at J, with 7 bases in the middle. The CDR3 loop spans 14 amino acids.